The source of this TCR beta chain is a study of OX40 agonist ivuxolimab in advanced cancers. For the study at large: At doses from 0.01 to 10 mg/kg, patients were given intravenous ivuxolimab every 2 weeks. Participants, 80% to 90% male, averaged roughly 60 years of age, ranging from about 23 to 79.

Patients with autoimmune history or systemic immunosuppression were excluded. Method: immunoSEQ multiplex PCR; TCRdb's copy keeps in-frame clones and lacks some. The table lists 70,000 or so clones, around 86% of them singletons. The origin of this receptor is an adult with an advanced solid tumor such as melanoma, head and neck, liver or kidney cancer. Sample: CD4+ or CD8+ T cells sorted from blood, taken in a trial of the OX40 agonist ivuxolimab.

CDR3 amino acids: CASREQGVVYEQYF. CDR3 coding DNA: TGTGCCAGCAGGGAACAGGGGGTTGTCTACGAGCAGTACTTC. This chain uses TRBV6-1 with TRBJ2-7, with 8 bases matching TRBD1. Trimming took 6 bases from V and 3 from J; bases not matched to a gene: 7. Germline assignment: CDR1 MNHNS and CDR2 SASEGT. The CDR3 runs to 14 residues.